A selection of T cell receptor beta chains follows, all from one sample in a study of blood T cell repertoires in COVID-19. Some clones are missing from TCRdb's copy, which holds only in-frame ones; the method was immunoSEQ multiplex PCR. The sample consists of some 200,000 clones, over 80% of them appearing once. Sequencing input: peripheral blood. These receptors all stem from a man in his 60s with COVID-19, enrolled during active disease. Both conserved end residues are part of each CDR3. The order of the fields is D gene, J gene, V gene, clone size, CDR3 DNA, CDR3 protein. D genes are given only for firm matches. The size entry is marked missing in some rows and otherwise reads once, few, many or a size class.

>.|TRBJ1-5|TRBV23-1|.
TGCGCCAGCAGTCAATCATTCGGGTGTAGCAATCAGCCCCAGCATTTT
CASSQSFGCSNQPQHF
>TRBD1|TRBJ1-1|TRBV29-1|.
TGCAGCGTGATGGGACAGCACACTGAAGCTTTCTTT
CSVMGQHTEAFF
>TRBD1|TRBJ2-2|TRBV10-3|.
TGTGCCATCAGTCCATCCGGGACAGGGGTTACCGGGGAGCTGTTTTTT
CAISPSGTGVTGELFF
>TRBD1|TRBJ1-1|TRBV6-1|.
TGTGCCAGCAGTGACAATCTGGGTTACGCCAGGGGGCGGACTGAAGCTTTCTTT
CASSDNLGYARGRTEAFF
>.|TRBJ2-7|TRBV6-5|few
TGTGCCAGCAGTTACGAGGGCTACGAGCAGTACTTC
CASSYEGYEQYF
>TRBD1|TRBJ1-6|TRBV9|.
TGTGCCAGCAGCGTAGTAGGACAGGCTAAGACACCCCTCCACTTT
CASSVVGQAKTPLHF
>TRBD1|TRBJ1-5|TRBV29-1|.
TGCAGCGTTGTAACGGGGACAGGGGTAAATCAGCCCCAGCATTTT
CSVVTGTGVNQPQHF
>.|TRBJ1-2|TRBV27|.
TGTGCCAGCAGTCAGACAGGTATAGGCTATGGCTACACCTTC
CASSQTGIGYGYTF
>TRBD1|TRBJ1-2|TRBV2|.
TGTGCCAGCAGAGGTGGAGGGGGCGGCTACACCTTC
CASRGGGGGYTF
>TRBD1|TRBJ1-2|TRBV27|.
TGTGCCAGCAGCTTAGGTACAGGGGCTTTAGGTGGCTACACCTTC
CASSLGTGALGGYTF
>.|TRBJ2-4|TRBV15|.
TGTGCCACCAGCAGATCGCCGTATGCGGACATTCAGTACTTC
CATSRSPYADIQYF
>TRBD1|TRBJ2-7|TRBV6-5|.
TGTGCCAGCAGAAACACCGGGACAGGGGACCACGAGCAGTACTTC
CASRNTGTGDHEQYF
>.|TRBJ1-1|TRBV5-1|once
TGCGCCAGCAGGTTCAGGGGCGACACTGAAGCTTTCTTT
CASRFRGDTEAFF
>TRBD1|TRBJ1-1|TRBV29-1|.
TGCAGCGTTGTTGTAGGTCCAGGGGGCTACTCTGAAGCTTTCTTT
CSVVVGPGGYSEAFF
>.|TRBJ2-5|TRBV14|.
TGTGCCAGCAGCCAGCAAACATGGGAGACCCAGTACTTC
CASSQQTWETQYF
>.|TRBJ1-3|TRBV19|.
TGTGCCAGTCGATATGGGGGCACCTCTGGAAACACCATATATTTT
CASRYGGTSGNTIYF
>.|TRBJ2-1|TRBV10-2|.
TGCGCCAGCAGTGAAAGAGGGTCTATTTACAATGAGCAGTTCTTC
CASSERGSIYNEQFF
>TRBD1|TRBJ1-1|TRBV19|.
TGTGCCAGTAGAACAGGGGGCAGGACTGAAGCTTTCTTT
CASRTGGRTEAFF
>.|TRBJ1-5|TRBV15|.
TGTGCCACCAGCAGACAAGCAGGGAGAGGGGGTCAGCCCCAGCATTTT
CATSRQAGRGGQPQHF
>.|TRBJ2-1|TRBV9|.
TGTGCCAGCAGCGGATCGGGACACGGGATGCTAAATGAGCAGTTCTTC
CASSGSGHGMLNEQFF
>TRBD1|TRBJ1-1|TRBV7-9|.
TGTGCCAGCAGCCTTGACAGGGTCGCTGAAGCTTTCTTT
CASSLDRVAEAFF
>TRBD1|TRBJ2-3|TRBV5-4|.
TGTGCCAGCAGGGTTCGTGGACAGGGCACAGATACGCAGTATTTT
CASRVRGQGTDTQYF
>.|TRBJ1-6|TRBV3-1/TRBV3-2|.
TGTGCCAGCAGCCATCCTGACAGGTATAATTCACCCCTCCACTTT
CASSHPDRYNSPLHF
>TRBD1|TRBJ1-1|TRBV12-3/TRBV12-4|.
TGTGCCAGCACCATACAGGGGGCTGAAGCTTTCTTT
CASTIQGAEAFF
>.|TRBJ2-6|TRBV12-3/TRBV12-4|.
TGTGCCAGCTCGCGTTCTGGGGCCAACGTCCTGACTTTC
CASSRSGANVLTF
>TRBD1|TRBJ1-1|TRBV5-1|.
TGCGCCAGCAGTGATGACAGGGGGGTCACTGAAGCTTTCTTT
CASSDDRGVTEAFF
>.|TRBJ2-2|TRBV18|.
TGTGCCAGCTCACCACCGGGCAGGTTGAGAACCGGGGAGCTGTTTTTT
CASSPPGRLRTGELFF
>.|TRBJ2-1|TRBV2|.
TGTGCCAGCATCCTCGGACAGTCGATTTCGAATGAGCAGTTCTTC
CASILGQSISNEQFF
>TRBD1|TRBJ1-2|TRBV6-5|few
TGTGCCAGCAGTTACGCGGACAGGCCCTATGGCTACACCTTC
CASSYADRPYGYTF
>TRBD1|TRBJ1-2|TRBV19|.
TGTGCCAGTACCCGTACAGGGGGTCGTGGCTACACCTTC
CASTRTGGRGYTF
>.|TRBJ1-2|TRBV5-4|.
TGTGCCAGCAGCTTCAGGACACTCTCCTATGGCTACACCTTC
CASSFRTLSYGYTF
>TRBD2|TRBJ2-3|TRBV9|.
TGTGCCAGCAGCGTAAGTGGTAGCGGGAGAACAGATACGCAGTATTTT
CASSVSGSGRTDTQYF
>.|TRBJ2-5|TRBV28|.
TGTGCCAGCAGGGAGGGGGGGAACCAAGAGACCCAGTACTTC
CASREGGNQETQYF
>.|TRBJ1-2|TRBV5-1|few
TGCGCCAGCAGCTTGGAAGCCGGCTATGGCTACACCTTC
CASSLEAGYGYTF
>.|TRBJ2-3|TRBV7-6|.
TGTGCCAGCAGCTTGTCAGGGGGCACAGATACGCAGTATTTT
CASSLSGGTDTQYF
>.|TRBJ2-4|TRBV19|.
TGTGCCAGTAGTAAGTCGCAGGGAAACATTCAGTACTTC
CASSKSQGNIQYF
>TRBD2|TRBJ2-1|TRBV5-6|.
TGTGCCAGTTCGGCGGGAGGGAGATACAATGAGCAGTTCTTC
CASSAGGRYNEQFF
>.|TRBJ1-5|TRBV2|.
TGTGCCAGCAGTGACCGACAGCCCCATCAGCCCCAGCATTTT
CASSDRQPHQPQHF
>TRBD1|TRBJ1-5|TRBV28|.
TGTGCCAGCAGTTTCCAAGGACAGGGGCTTCAGCCCCAGCATTTT
CASSFQGQGLQPQHF
>TRBD1|TRBJ2-1|TRBV18|.
TGTGCCAGCTCACCACTAAGGACAGGGGGCTCTGGTGAGCAGTTCTTC
CASSPLRTGGSGEQFF
>TRBD2|TRBJ2-5|TRBV5-4|.
TGTGCCAGCAGCTCGGGGGGACTAGCGGCATACCAAGAGACCCAGTACTTC
CASSSGGLAAYQETQYF